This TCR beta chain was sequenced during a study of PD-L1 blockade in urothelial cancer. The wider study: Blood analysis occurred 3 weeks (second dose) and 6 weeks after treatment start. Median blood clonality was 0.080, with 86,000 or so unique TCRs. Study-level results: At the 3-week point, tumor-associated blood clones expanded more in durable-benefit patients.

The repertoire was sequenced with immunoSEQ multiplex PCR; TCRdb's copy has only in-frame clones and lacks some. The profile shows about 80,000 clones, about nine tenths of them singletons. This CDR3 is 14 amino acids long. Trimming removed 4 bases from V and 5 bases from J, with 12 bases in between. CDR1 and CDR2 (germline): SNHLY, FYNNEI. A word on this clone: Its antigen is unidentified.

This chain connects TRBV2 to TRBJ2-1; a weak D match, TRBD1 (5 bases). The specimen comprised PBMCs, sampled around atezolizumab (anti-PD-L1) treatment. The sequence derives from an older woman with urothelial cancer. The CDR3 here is CASSGIQADNEQFF. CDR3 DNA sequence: TGTGCCAGCAGTGGGATACAGGCAGACAATGAGCAGTTCTTC.